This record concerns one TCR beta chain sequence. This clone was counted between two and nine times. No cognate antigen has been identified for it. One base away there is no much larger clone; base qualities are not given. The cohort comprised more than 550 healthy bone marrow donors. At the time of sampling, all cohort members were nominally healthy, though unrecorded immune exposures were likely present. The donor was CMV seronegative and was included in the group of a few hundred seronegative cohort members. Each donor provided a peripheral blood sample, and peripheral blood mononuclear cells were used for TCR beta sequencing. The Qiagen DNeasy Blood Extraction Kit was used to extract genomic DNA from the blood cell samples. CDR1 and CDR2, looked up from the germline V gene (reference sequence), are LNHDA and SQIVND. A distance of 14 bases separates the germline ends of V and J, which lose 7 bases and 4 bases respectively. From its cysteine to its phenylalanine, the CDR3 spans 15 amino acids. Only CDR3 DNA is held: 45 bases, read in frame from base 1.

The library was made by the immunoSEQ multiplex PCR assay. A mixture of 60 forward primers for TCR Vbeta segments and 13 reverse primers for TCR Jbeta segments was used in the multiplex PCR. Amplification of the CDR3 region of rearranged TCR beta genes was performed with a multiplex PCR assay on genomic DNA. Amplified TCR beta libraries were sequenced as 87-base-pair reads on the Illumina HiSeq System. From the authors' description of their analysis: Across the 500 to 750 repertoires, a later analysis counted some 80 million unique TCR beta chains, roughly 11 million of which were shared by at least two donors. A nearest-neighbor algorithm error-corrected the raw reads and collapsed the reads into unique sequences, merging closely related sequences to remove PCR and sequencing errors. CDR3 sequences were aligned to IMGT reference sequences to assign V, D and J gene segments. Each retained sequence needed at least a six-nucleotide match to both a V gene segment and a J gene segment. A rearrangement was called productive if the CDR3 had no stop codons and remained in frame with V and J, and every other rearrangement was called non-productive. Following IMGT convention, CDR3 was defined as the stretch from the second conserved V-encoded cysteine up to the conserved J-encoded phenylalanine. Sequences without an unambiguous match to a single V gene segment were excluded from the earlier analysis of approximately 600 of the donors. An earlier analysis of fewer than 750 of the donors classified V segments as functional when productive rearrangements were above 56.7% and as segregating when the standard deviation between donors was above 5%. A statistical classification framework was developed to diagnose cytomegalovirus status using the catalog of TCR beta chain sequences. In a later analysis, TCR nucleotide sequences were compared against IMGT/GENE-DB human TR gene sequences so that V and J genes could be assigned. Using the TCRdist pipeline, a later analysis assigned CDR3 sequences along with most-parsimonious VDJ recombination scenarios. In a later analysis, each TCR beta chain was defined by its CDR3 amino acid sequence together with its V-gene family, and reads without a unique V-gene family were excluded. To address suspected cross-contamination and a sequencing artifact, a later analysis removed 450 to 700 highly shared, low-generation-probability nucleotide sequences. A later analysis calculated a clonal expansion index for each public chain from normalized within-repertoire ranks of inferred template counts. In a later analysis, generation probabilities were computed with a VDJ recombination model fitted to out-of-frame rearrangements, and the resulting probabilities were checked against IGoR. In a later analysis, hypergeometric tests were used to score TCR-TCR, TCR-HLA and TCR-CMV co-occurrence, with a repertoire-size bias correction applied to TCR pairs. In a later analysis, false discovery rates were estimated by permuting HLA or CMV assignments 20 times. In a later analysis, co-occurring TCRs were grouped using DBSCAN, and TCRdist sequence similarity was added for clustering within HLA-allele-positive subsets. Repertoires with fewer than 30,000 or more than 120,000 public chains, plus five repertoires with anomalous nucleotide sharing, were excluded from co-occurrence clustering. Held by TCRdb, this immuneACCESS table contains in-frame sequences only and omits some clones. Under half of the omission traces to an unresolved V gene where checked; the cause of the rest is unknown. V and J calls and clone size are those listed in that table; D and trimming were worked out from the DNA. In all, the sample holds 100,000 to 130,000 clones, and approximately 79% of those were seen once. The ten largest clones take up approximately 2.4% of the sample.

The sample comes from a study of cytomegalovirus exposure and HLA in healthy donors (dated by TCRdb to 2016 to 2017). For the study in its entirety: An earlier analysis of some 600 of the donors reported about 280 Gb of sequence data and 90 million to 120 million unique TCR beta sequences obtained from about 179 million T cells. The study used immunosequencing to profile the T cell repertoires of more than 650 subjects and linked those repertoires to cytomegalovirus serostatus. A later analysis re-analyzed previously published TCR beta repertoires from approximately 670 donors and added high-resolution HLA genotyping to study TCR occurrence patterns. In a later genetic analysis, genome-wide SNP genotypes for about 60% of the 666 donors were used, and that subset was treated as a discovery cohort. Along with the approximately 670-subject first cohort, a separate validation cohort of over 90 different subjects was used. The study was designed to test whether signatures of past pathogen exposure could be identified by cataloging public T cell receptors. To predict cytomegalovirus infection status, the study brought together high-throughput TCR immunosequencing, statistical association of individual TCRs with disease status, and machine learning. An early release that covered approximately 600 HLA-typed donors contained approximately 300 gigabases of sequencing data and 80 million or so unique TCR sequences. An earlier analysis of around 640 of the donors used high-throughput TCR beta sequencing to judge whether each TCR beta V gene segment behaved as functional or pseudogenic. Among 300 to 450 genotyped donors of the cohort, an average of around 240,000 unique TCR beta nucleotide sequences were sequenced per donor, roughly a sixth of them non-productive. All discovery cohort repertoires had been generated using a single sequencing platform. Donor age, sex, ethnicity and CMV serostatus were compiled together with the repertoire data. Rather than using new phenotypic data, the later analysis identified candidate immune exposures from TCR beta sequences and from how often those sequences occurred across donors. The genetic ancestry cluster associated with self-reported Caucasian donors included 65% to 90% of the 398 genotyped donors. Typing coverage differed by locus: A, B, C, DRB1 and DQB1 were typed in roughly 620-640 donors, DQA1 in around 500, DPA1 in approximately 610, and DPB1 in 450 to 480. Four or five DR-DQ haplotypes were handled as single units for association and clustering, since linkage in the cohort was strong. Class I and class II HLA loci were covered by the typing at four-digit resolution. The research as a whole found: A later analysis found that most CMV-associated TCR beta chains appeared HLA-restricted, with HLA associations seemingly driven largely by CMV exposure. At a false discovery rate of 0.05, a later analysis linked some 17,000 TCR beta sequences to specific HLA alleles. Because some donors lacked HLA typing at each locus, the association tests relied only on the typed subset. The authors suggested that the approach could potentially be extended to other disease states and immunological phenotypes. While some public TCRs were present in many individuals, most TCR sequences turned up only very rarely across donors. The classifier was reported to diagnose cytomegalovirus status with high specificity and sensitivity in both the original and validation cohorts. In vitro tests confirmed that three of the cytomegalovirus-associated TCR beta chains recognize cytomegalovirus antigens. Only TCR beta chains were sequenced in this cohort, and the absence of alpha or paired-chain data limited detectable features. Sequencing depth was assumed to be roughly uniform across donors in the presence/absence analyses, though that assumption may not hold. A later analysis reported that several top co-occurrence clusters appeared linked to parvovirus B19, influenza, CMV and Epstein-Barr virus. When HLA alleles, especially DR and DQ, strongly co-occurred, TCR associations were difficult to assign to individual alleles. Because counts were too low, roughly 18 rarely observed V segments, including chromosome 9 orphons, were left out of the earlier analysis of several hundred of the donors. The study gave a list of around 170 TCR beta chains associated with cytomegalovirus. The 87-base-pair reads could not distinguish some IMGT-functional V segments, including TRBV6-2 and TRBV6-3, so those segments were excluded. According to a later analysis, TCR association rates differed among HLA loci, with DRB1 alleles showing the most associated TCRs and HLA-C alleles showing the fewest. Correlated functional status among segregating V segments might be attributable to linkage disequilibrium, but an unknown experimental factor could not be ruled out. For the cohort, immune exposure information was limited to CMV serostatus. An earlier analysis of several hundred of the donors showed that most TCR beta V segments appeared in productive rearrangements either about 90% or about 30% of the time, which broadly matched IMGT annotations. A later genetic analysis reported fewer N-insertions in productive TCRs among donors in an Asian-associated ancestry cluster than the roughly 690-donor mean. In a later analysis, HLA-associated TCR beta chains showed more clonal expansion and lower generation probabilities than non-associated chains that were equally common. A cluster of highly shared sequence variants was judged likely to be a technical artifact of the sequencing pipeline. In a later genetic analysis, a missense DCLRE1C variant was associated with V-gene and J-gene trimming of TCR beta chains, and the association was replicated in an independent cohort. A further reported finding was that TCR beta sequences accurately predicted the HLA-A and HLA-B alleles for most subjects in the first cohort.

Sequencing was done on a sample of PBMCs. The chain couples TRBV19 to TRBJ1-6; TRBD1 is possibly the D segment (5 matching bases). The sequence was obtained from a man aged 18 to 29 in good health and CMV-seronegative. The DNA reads TGTGCCAGTACCACCTTGGGGCAGTATAATTCACCCCTCCACTTT. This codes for CASTTLGQYNSPLHF. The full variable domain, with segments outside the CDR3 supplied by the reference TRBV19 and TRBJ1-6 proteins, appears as DGGITQSPKYLFRKEGQNVTLSCEQNLNHDAMYWYRQDPGQGLRLIYYSQIVNDFQKGDIAEGYSVSREKKESFPLTVTSAQKNPTAFYLCASTTLGQYNSPLHFGNGTRLTVT.